This record covers a single TCR beta chain. The data were taken from a study of blood T cell repertoires in COVID-19. Background on the study: Samples taken during acute and convalescent COVID-19 were collected in the United States, Italy and Spain. The analysed material was cDNA or gDNA that came from T cells, B-cell-depleted T cells, or PBMCs.

Original processing methods: Amplification of reference gene primers provided the estimated nucleated cell counts. Assay used: immunoSEQ multiplex PCR; TCRdb lists only in-frame clones, some missing. The DNA gave D and trimming, while V, J and clone size come from that table. The sample shows about 280,000 clones, about 89% of them seen only once. This CDR3 has 15 residues. Trimming stripped 5 bases from V and 4 bases from J, with 18 bases between. Germline V gene sequence: CDR1 SGHRS, CDR2 YFSETQ. J is TRBJ1-1 and V is TRBV5-1; TRBD1 is a possible D gene (6 bases). The sequencing sample was made of peripheral blood. The receptor was derived from a man aged 35-49 years with acute or convalescent COVID-19. CDR3 region: CASSYQQGGGTEAFF. The CDR3 DNA is TGCGCCAGCAGTTACCAACAGGGCGGGGGCACTGAAGCTTTCTTT.